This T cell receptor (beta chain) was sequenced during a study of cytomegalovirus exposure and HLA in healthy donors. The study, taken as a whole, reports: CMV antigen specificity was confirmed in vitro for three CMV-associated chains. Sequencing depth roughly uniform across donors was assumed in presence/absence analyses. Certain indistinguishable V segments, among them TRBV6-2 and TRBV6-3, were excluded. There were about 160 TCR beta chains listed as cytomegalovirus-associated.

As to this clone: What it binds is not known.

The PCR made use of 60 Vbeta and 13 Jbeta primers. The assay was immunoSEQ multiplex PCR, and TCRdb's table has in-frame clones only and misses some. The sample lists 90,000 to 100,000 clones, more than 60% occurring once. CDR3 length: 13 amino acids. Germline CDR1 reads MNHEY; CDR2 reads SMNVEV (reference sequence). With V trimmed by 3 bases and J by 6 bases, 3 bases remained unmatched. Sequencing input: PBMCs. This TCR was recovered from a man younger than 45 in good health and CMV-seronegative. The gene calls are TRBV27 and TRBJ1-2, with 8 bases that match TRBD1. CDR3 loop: CASSFDRGDGYTF. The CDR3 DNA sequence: TGTGCCAGCAGTTTCGACAGGGGAGATGGCTACACCTTC.